This TCR beta chain was identified during a study of control samples from healthy donors and cancer patients. Repertoires were generated with immunoSEQ multiplex PCR, while TCRdb's copy carries only in-frame clones and drops some. The table lists about 160,000 clones, around 96% of them singletons. This clone has just one count. This CDR3 region has 12 residues. Germline loops: CDR1 LNHDA, CDR2 SQIVND (reference sequence). With 10 bases removed from V and 7 bases from J, the gap between germline ends came to 16 bases. Specimen: blood. The source of this sequence is a woman between 40 and 55 years old in good health. The chain uses TRBV19 and TRBJ1-1; the D gene is possibly TRBD1 (5 bases). CDR3 nucleotides: TGTGCCACTAAGGGACCGGTGCTTGAAGCTTTCTTT. Translating it yields CATKGPVLEAFF. The variable domain in full, with the rest retrieved from reference TRBV19 and TRBJ1-1, is DGGITQSPKYLFRKEGQNVTLSCEQNLNHDAMYWYRQDPGQGLRLIYYSQIVNDFQKGDIAEGYSVSREKKESFPLTVTSAQKNPTAFYLCATKGPVLEAFFGQGTRLTVV.